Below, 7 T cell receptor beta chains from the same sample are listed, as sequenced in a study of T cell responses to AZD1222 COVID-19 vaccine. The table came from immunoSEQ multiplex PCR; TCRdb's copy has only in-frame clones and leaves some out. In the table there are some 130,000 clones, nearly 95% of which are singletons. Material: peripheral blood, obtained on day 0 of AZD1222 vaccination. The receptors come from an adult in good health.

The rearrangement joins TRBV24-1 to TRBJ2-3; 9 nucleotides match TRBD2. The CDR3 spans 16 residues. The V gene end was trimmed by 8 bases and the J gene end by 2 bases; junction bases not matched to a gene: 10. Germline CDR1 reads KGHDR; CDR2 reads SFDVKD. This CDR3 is CATNSGSGTLTDTQYF. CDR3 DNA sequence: TGTGCCACCAATAGCGGGAGCGGGACCCTCACAGATACGCAGTATTTT.

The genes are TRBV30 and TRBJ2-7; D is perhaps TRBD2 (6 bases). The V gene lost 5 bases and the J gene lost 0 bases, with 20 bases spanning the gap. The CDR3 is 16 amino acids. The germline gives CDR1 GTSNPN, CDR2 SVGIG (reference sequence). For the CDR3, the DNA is TGTGCCTGGGCGGAGGAGGGTGTTCTGAGCTCCTACGAGCAGTACTTC. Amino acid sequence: CAWAEEGVLSSYEQYF.

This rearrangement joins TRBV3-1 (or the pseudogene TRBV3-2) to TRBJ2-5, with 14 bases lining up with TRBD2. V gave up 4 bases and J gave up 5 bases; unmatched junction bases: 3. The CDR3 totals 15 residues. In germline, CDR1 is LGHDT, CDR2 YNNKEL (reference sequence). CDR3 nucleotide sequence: TGTGCCAGCAGCCTGACTAGCGGGGGGGGTGAGACCCAGTACTTC. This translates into CASSLTSGGGETQYF.

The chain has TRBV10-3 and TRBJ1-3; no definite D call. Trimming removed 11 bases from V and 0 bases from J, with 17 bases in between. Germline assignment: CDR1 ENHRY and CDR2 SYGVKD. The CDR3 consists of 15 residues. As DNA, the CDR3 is TGTGCCCCCCGACCCTCGATCCACTCTGGAAACACCATATATTTT. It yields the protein CAPRPSIHSGNTIYF.

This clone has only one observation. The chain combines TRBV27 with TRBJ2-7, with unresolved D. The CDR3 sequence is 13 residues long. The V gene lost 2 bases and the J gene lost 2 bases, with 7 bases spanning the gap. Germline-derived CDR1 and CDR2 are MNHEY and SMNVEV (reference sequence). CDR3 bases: TGTGCCAGCAGTTTAACAGAGACCTACGAGCAGTACTTC. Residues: CASSLTETYEQYF.

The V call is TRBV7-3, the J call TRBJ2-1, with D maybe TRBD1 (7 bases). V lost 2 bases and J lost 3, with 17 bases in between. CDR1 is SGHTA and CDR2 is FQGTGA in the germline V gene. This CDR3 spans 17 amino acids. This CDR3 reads CASSLDGGQSYYNEQFF. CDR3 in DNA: TGTGCCAGCAGCTTAGACGGGGGACAGTCCTACTACAATGAGCAGTTCTTC.

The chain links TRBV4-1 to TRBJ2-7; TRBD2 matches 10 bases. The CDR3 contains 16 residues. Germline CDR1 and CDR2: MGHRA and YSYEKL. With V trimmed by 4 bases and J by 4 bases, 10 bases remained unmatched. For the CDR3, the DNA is TGCGCCAGCAGCCCAGAGCAGGCTAGCGGGAGTTACGAGCAGTACTTC. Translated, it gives CASSPEQASGSYEQYF.